This T cell receptor (beta chain) was documented in a study of blood T cell repertoires in COVID-19 (dated by TCRdb to about 2020). Study-level background: Samples from collaborators originated in the United States, Italy and Spain and spanned both the acute and convalescent phases of COVID-19. The prospective study material was composed of cDNA or gDNA derived from T cells, B-cell-depleted T cells, or PBMCs. Subjects who had been exposed to COVID-19, were actively infected with it, or had recovered from it provided the deeply sampled blood TCRbeta repertoires that made up the dataset. The repertoires were released in a freely available public database meant as a resource for research on the immune response to SARS-CoV-2. Samples were obtained from the ongoing ImmuneRACE study (first 160 participants) and from some 1,300 subjects provided by 6 global collaborators. A de-identified subject ID, COVID-19 status, age in years and sex were almost always included in the sample metadata. HLA class I and class II types, where available, came from metadata supplied by the sample provider rather than from assay-based typing. General findings and caveats noted by the study authors: How much clinical and demographic metadata was included differed by source and by participant, and the metadata was provided uncurated.

Only one count was recorded for this clone. Its target antigen remains unknown. The sample holds no much larger clone one base away, and base qualities are not on file. Whole blood was collected in K2EDTA tubes by collaborating institutions according to the institutions' own protocols. For TCRbeta analysis, collaborator samples were shipped as frozen whole blood, as isolated PBMCs, or as DNA extracted from either sample type. The CDR3 has 17 amino acids, counting the end cysteine and phenylalanine. This entry keeps only the CDR3 DNA: 51 bases, framed from base 1. V is cut back by 2 bases and J by 5 bases, with 12 bases in the junction unmatched. The germline V gene encodes CDR1 KGHSH and CDR2 LQKENI. TCRbeta CDR3 regions were amplified from genomic DNA by means of the immunoSEQ Assay, a bias-controlled multiplex PCR. On the study's bioinformatics: The number of nucleated cells in each sample was estimated by amplification of reference gene primers within the assay. To quantify the absolute abundance of each unique TCRbeta CDR3 rearrangement, sequence reads were collapsed and filtered. For each sample, productive Simpson clonality was calculated as the square root of Simpson's diversity index over productive rearrangements. TCRdb holds this immuneACCESS table with in-frame rearrangements only. Some clones are missing; in checked studies, unresolved V genes explain under half, and the rest has no known cause. The V and J calls and clone size were taken over from that table, and D and trimming were inferred from the DNA. The sample records around 170,000 clones, around 84% of which are singletons. The ten most abundant clones make up over 13% of the sample.

The TCR sequence derives from a man aged 25 to 40 with active or convalescent COVID-19. Material for sequencing was peripheral blood. The chain was built from TRBV18 and TRBJ2-7; TRBD2 fits 10 bases in the junction. The CDR3 is CASSPTLAGPEDHEQYF. The nucleotide sequence is TGTGCCAGCTCACCAACACTAGCGGGGCCTGAGGATCACGAGCAGTACTTC.